These T cell receptor beta chains were read from a single sample in a study of vaccination effects on CD4 cells after COVID-19. Profiled with immunoSEQ multiplex PCR; TCRdb holds only in-frame clones, not every one. The sample holds roughly 63,000 clones, about 80% seen once. These TCRs are of unknown antigen specificity. This sample comprised CD4+ T cells from PBMCs cultured with SARS-CoV-2 spike peptides, obtained before COVID-19 vaccination. Receptors were obtained from a human donor who received a COVID-19 vaccine. CDR3s include the opening cysteine and the closing phenylalanine or tryptophan.

J: TRBJ1-5
length: 14
V: TRBV7-9
CDR3: CASSTKSVDQPQHF

J: TRBJ1-1
length: 14
V: TRBV29-1
CDR3: CSVGHYRASTEAFF

J: TRBJ1-2
length: 12
V: TRBV29-1
CDR3: CSVVRGVGGYTF

J: TRBJ2-4
length: 18
V: TRBV4-1
CDR3: CASSHHPTRVLAKNIQYF

J: TRBJ1-2
length: 13
V: TRBV7-9
CDR3: CASNKQGSGGYTF

J: TRBJ1-1
length: 13
V: TRBV9
CDR3: CASSPDMNTEAFF

J: TRBJ1-4
length: 14
V: TRBV18
CDR3: CASSPPSREAKLFF

J: TRBJ1-4
length: 16
V: TRBV28
CDR3: CASSLGGGLANEKLFF

J: TRBJ1-1
length: 15
V: TRBV5-6
CDR3: CASSLTRRRDTEAFF

J: TRBJ2-2
length: 18
V: TRBV4-3
CDR3: CASSQDLSPFGDTGELFF

J: TRBJ2-2
length: 14
V: TRBV5-1
CDR3: CASSLASYTGELFF

J: TRBJ2-1
length: 13
V: TRBV19
CDR3: CARWRFCYNEQFF